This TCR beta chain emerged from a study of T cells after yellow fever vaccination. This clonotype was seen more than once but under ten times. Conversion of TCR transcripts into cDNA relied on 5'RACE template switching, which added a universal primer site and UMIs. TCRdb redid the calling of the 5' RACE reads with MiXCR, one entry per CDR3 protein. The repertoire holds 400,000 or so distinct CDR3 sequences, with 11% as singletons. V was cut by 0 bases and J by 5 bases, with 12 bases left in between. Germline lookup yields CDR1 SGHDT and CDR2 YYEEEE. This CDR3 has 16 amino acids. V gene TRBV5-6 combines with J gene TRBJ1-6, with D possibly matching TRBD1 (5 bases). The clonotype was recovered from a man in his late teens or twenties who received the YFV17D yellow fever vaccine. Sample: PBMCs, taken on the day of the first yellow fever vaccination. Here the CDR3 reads CASSLVRDADNSPLHF. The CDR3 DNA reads TGTGCCAGCAGCTTGGTTAGGGACGCTGATAATTCACCCCTCCACTTT. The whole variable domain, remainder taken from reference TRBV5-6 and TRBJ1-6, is DAGVTQSPTHLIKTRGQQVTLRCSPKSGHDTVSWYQQALGQGPQFIFQYYEEEERQRGNFPDRFSGHQFPNYSSELNVNALLLGDSALYLCASSLVRDADNSPLHFGNGTRLTVT.